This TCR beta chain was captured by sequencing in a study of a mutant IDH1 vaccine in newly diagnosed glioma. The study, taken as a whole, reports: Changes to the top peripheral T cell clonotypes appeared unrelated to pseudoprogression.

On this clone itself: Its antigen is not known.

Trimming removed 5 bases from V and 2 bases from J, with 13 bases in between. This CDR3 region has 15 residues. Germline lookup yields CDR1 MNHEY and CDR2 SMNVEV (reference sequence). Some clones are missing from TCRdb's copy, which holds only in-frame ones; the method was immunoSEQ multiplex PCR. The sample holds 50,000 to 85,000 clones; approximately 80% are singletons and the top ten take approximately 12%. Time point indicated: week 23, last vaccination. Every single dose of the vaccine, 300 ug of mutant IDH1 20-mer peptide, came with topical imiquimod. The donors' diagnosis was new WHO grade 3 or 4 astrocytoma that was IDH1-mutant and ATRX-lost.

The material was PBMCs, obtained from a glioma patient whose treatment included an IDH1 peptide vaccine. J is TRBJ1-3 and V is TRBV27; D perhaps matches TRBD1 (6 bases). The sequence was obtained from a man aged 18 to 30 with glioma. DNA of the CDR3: TGTGCCAGCAGTCCAACAGGGATACCTGGAAACACCATATATTTT. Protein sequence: CASSPTGIPGNTIYF.